Presented here are 22 T cell receptor beta chains from one specimen sequenced in a study of PD-1 blockade in classical Hodgkin lymphoma. As to time point: cycle 4 day 1 (C4D1), after more than 5 weeks of nivolumab. All trial patients relapsed after autologous stem cell transplantation. The data were produced by immunoSEQ multiplex PCR, yet TCRdb's version contains in-frame clones alone and is incomplete. The sample gives more than 75,000 clones, roughly 91% of which show up once; roughly 2.1% is in the top ten. The sequencing used peripheral blood mononuclear cells (PBMCs), collected before the fourth cycle of nivolumab. The receptors here all came from a human donor with classical Hodgkin lymphoma.

The gene calls are TRBV19 and TRBJ2-3; 9 bases are a match to TRBD2. Germline CDR1 and CDR2: LNHDA and SQIVND (reference sequence). With V trimmed by 10 bases and J by 2 bases, 7 bases remained unmatched. The CDR3 is 14 residues long. The CDR3 nucleotides read TGTGCCACCGGGACTAGCTTCCTCACAGATACGCAGTATTTT. Translating gives CATGTSFLTDTQYF.

V and J are TRBV30 and TRBJ2-7; D may match TRBD1 or TRBD2 (5 bases each). The CDR3 consists of 11 residues. V was shortened by 1 base and J by 12 bases, with 13 bases between the two germline ends. Germline-derived CDR1 and CDR2 are GTSNPN and SVGIG (reference sequence). CDR3 amino acids: CAWSDGGLLYF. CDR3 nucleotide sequence: TGTGCCTGGAGTGATGGGGGATTACTGTACTTC.

The V and J genes are TRBV28 and TRBJ2-1, with 7 positions matching TRBD2. Trimming cost V 1 base and J 4 bases; bases outside gene matches: 7. Germline CDR1 is MDHEN and CDR2 is SYDVKM. The CDR3 loop spans 16 amino acids. DNA of the CDR3: TGTGCCAGCAGTTTATCGCGTGCGGGGGTATACAATGAGCAGTTCTTC. Translation gives CASSLSRAGVYNEQFF.

The CDR3, as DNA: TGTGCCAGCAGCCCCTACGGAGTAGCGGGAGGGGCCCACGAGCAGTACTTC. Translated, it gives CASSPYGVAGGAHEQYF. The rearrangement links TRBV7-8 to TRBJ2-7, with TRBD2 matching over 11 bases. CDR3 length equals 17 residues. V lost 5 bases and J lost 5; bases outside the gene matches: 14. Germline CDR1 reads SGHVS; CDR2 reads FQNEAQ.

The V and J genes are TRBV6-1 and TRBJ2-4; D is ambiguous. Trimming shortened V by 9 bases and J by 1 base, and 10 bases separated the two germline ends. The CDR3 is 13 amino acids. CDR1 is MNHNS, CDR2 SASEGT, per germline. CDR3 bases: TGTGCCAGTCGTATTGCCGCCAAAAACATTCAGTACTTC. Translation gives CASRIAAKNIQYF.

The J gene is TRBJ2-3, the V gene TRBV27; 7 positions agree with TRBD2. CDR1 is MNHEY and CDR2 is SMNVEV in the germline V gene (reference sequence). The junction had 8 bases not matched to a gene; V was cut back by 0 bases and J by 2 bases. The CDR3 has 17 amino acids. CDR3 protein: CASSLSPTSAPTDTQYF. The CDR3 DNA sequence: TGTGCCAGCAGTTTATCCCCCACTAGCGCGCCCACAGATACGCAGTATTTT.

V is TRBV2 and J is TRBJ1-5; 7 nucleotides match TRBD1. Germline V CDR1 and CDR2: SNHLY, FYNNEI. The CDR3 is 14 amino acids. V shed 7 bases, J shed 4 bases, and the junction held 7 bases outside the gene matches. CDR3 protein: CASIRGGENQPQHF. For the CDR3, the DNA is TGTGCCAGCATCAGGGGGGGGGAGAATCAGCCCCAGCATTTT.

The chain employs TRBV5-6 and TRBJ1-4; maybe TRBD1 (6 bases). Trimming left V 4 bases short and J 4 bases short, with 14 bases between. Germline-derived CDR1 and CDR2 are SGHDT and YYEEEE. This CDR3 has 15 residues. The DNA of the CDR3 is TGTGCCAGCAGCGCCGCGGGGGGCCTTAATGAAAAACTGTTTTTT. It specifies CASSAAGGLNEKLFF.

This clone was seen only once. This chain links TRBV2 with TRBJ2-3, with TRBD1 as a possible D gene (5 bases). Trimming took 7 bases from V and 4 from J, leaving 18 bases between them. The germline gives CDR1 SNHLY, CDR2 FYNNEI. There are 15 residues in the CDR3. Here the CDR3 DNA reads TGTGCCAGCAACTTGGGGCCCGCAGCCCCAGATACGCAGTATTTT. Protein: CASNLGPAAPDTQYF.

V gene TRBV29-1 combines with J gene TRBJ2-2, with TRBD1 matching 7 bases. Germline trimming cut 4 bases from V and 4 bases from J; bases unmatched to any gene: 3. This CDR3 region has 13 residues. Germline assignment: CDR1 SQVTM and CDR2 ANQGSEA. The CDR3 region has the DNA TGCAGCGTTGTGAAGGGGGCCACCGGGGAGCTGTTTTTT. It is translated as CSVVKGATGELFF.

This clone was counted once. The J gene is TRBJ1-2, the V gene TRBV2, with D perhaps matching TRBD1 (5 bases). The CDR3 totals 14 residues. The germline V gene has CDR1 SNHLY and CDR2 FYNNEI. Trimming took 8 bases from V and 4 from J, leaving 17 bases between them. CDR3 DNA sequence: TGTGCCAGCCTTTCTTTGGGGGGGAGCTATGGCTACACCTTC. Residues: CASLSLGGSYGYTF.

The chain couples TRBV29-1 to TRBJ1-4; the D is unclear. Germline V CDR1 and CDR2: SQVTM, ANQGSEA. The CDR3 is 11 residues long. Between the trimmed V and J ends, which lost 6 bases and 4 bases, there was a span of 6 bases. CDR3 residues: CSVAYNEKLFF. For the CDR3, the DNA is TGCAGCGTCGCTTATAATGAAAAACTGTTTTTT.

This chain joins TRBV2 and TRBJ1-4; TRBD1 aligns across 7 bases. Germline CDR1 and CDR2: SNHLY and FYNNEI. Trimming took 6 bases from V and 8 from J; bases not matched to a gene: 15. The CDR3 length is 16 residues. The CDR3 nucleotides read TGTGCCAGCAGGGGTATTGACAGGGAAGGGTCCGAAAAACTGTTTTTT. This translates into CASRGIDREGSEKLFF.

The rearrangement links TRBV6-5 to TRBJ1-1, with a weak D call TRBD1 (6 bases). CDR3 length equals 16 residues. Trimming shortened V by 2 bases and J by 3 bases, and 16 bases separated the two germline ends. The germline V gene has CDR1 MNHEY and CDR2 SVGAGI. CDR3 sequence reads: CASSYEKGRGYTEAFF. DNA of the CDR3: TGTGCCAGCAGTTACGAAAAGGGCAGGGGCTACACTGAAGCTTTCTTT.

The DNA for the CDR3 is TGCGCCAGCAGCTTCCGGGACAGGGTTGAATCCGGGGAGCTGTTTTTT. This translates into CASSFRDRVESGELFF. The V gene is TRBV5-1, the J gene TRBJ2-2, with 9 bases that match TRBD1. Trimming took 2 bases from V and 6 from J; bases not matched to a gene: 8. The CDR3 spans 16 residues. CDR1 is SGHRS and CDR2 is YFSETQ in the germline V gene.

This chain connects TRBV28 to TRBJ1-5, with TRBD1 identical over 9 bases. Germline V lookup: CDR1 MDHEN, CDR2 SYDVKM. This CDR3 contains 15 residues. Unmatched junction bases numbered 5, after V lost 0 bases and J lost 8 bases. The CDR3 DNA follows: TGTGCCAGCAGTTTATGGGGACAGGGAGAGAAGCCCCAGCATTTT. It translates to CASSLWGQGEKPQHF. Combining the CDR3 with reference TRBV28 and TRBJ1-5 gives the whole variable domain DVKVTQSSRYLVKRTGEKVFLECVQDMDHENMFWYRQDPGLGLRLIYFSYDVKMKEKGDIPEGYSVSREKKERFSLILESASTNQTSMYLCASSLWGQGEKPQHFGDGTRLSIL.

The chain carries TRBV6-1 and TRBJ2-7; the D is unclear. The CDR3 runs to 13 residues. V was trimmed by 3 bases and J by 2 bases, leaving 8 bases between them. Germline lookup yields CDR1 MNHNS and CDR2 SASEGT. The CDR3 DNA reads as TGTGCCAGCAGTGATTGGGTAACCTACGAGCAGTACTTC. This codes for CASSDWVTYEQYF.

In this sample, this clone turned up once. J is TRBJ2-7 and V is TRBV27; 13 bases align to TRBD2. CDR1 MNHEY and CDR2 SMNVEV come from the germline V gene (reference sequence). This CDR3 spans 14 amino acids. The V segment lost 4 bases and the J segment 7 bases; nucleotides outside the gene matches: 4. CDR3 region: CASSSSLAGGEQYF. DNA of the CDR3: TGTGCCAGCAGTTCTTCACTAGCGGGAGGGGAGCAGTACTTC.

The gene calls are TRBV27 and TRBJ2-3; 9 bases map to TRBD2. CDR1 and CDR2 from the germline V gene are MNHEY and SMNVEV (reference sequence). The CDR3 has 15 amino acids. V lost 6 bases to trimming and J lost 6 bases; unmatched junction nucleotides: 10. CDR3 bases: TGTGCCAGCAGACCCAATAGCGGGAGCAAGGATACGCAGTATTTT. Encoded protein: CASRPNSGSKDTQYF.

The chain has TRBV30 and TRBJ2-7, with 9 bases aligning to TRBD2. Germline CDR1 and CDR2: GTSNPN and SVGIG (reference sequence). V dropped 0 bases and J dropped 3; count of bases not matched to a gene: 9. This CDR3 is 16 amino acids long. The CDR3, as DNA: TGTGCCTGGAGTGTACGAAGACTAGCGGTAAGCTACGAGCAGTACTTC. It encodes CAWSVRRLAVSYEQYF.

This chain joins TRBV19 and TRBJ1-5; weak D call: TRBD1 (5 bases). Germline V lookup: CDR1 LNHDA, CDR2 SQIVND (reference sequence). Trimming removed 7 bases from V and 5 bases from J, with 12 bases in between. CDR3 length equals 13 residues. Here the CDR3 DNA reads TGTGCCAGTACGGCGGGGCAGGATCAGCCCCAGCATTTT. The encoded protein is CASTAGQDQPQHF.

In this sample, this clone turned up once. V is TRBV27 and J is TRBJ2-7, with 10 bases identical to TRBD1. V gave up 3 bases and J gave up 4 bases; unmatched junction bases: 3. The CDR3 spans 14 residues. In germline, CDR1 is MNHEY, CDR2 SMNVEV (reference sequence). This CDR3 is CASSFGTGDYEQYF. The CDR3 DNA sequence: TGTGCCAGCAGTTTCGGGACAGGGGATTACGAGCAGTACTTC.